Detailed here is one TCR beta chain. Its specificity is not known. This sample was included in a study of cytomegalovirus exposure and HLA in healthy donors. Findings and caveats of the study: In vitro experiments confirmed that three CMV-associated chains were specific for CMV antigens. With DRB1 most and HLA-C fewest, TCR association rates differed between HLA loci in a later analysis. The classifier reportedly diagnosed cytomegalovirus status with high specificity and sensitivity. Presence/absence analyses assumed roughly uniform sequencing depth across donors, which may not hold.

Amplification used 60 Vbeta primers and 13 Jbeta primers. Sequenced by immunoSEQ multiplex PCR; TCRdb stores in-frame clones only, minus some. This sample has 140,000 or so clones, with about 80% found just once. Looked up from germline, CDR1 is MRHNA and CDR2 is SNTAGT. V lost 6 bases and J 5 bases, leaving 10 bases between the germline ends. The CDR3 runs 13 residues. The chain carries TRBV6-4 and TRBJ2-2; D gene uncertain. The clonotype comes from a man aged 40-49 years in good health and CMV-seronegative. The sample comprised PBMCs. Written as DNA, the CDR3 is TGTGCCAGCAGGCGGTTCGAAACCGGGGAGCTGTTTTTT. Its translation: CASRRFETGELFF.